A selection of T cell receptor beta chains follows, all from one sample in a study of PD-1 blockade in classical Hodgkin lymphoma. The table came from immunoSEQ multiplex PCR; TCRdb's copy has only in-frame clones and leaves some out. The table has 20,000 to 25,000 clones, approximately 92% seen once. Sequenced sample: CD4+ T cells from blood. The receptors were sampled from a human donor with classical Hodgkin lymphoma. The CDR3 runs from the conserved cysteine through the conserved F or W. The order of the fields is J gene, D gene, V gene, CDR3 protein, CDR3 DNA. The D gene is left open where the match is weak.

J gene: TRBJ2-1; D gene: .; V gene: TRBV19; CDR3 protein: CASSIGSLAYNEQFF; CDR3 DNA: TGTGCCAGTAGTATAGGAAGTTTGGCCTACAATGAGCAGTTCTTC
J gene: TRBJ2-4; D gene: .; V gene: TRBV19; CDR3 protein: CASSIGGRRGTLAKNIQYF; CDR3 DNA: TGTGCCAGTAGTATTGGGGGTAGAAGGGGAACACTAGCCAAAAACATTCAGTACTTC
J gene: TRBJ1-5; D gene: TRBD1; V gene: TRBV19; CDR3 protein: CASTGTGRVGNQPQHF; CDR3 DNA: TGTGCCAGTACCGGGACAGGGAGGGTTGGCAATCAGCCCCAGCATTTT
J gene: TRBJ2-1; D gene: .; V gene: TRBV19; CDR3 protein: CASSILRGVSEQFF; CDR3 DNA: TGTGCCAGTAGTATTCTCCGCGGGGTTAGTGAGCAGTTCTTC
J gene: TRBJ1-2; D gene: TRBD1; V gene: TRBV29-1; CDR3 protein: CSVGSQQGARQVGYTF; CDR3 DNA: TGCAGCGTTGGGAGCCAACAGGGGGCCCGCCAGGTTGGCTACACCTTC
J gene: TRBJ1-2; D gene: .; V gene: TRBV6-1; CDR3 protein: CASSETSSTGGYGYTF; CDR3 DNA: TGTGCCAGCAGTGAAACCTCCTCGACAGGAGGCTATGGCTACACCTTC
J gene: TRBJ1-3; D gene: .; V gene: TRBV6-1; CDR3 protein: CASSDIRGLGNTIYF; CDR3 DNA: TGTGCCAGCAGTGATATCCGGGGTTTGGGAAACACCATATATTTT
J gene: TRBJ1-1; D gene: .; V gene: TRBV5-4; CDR3 protein: CASSRDSTEAFF; CDR3 DNA: TGTGCCAGCAGCCGCGACAGCACTGAAGCTTTCTTT
J gene: TRBJ1-2; D gene: TRBD1; V gene: TRBV6-5; CDR3 protein: CASSSPGQGAYGYTF; CDR3 DNA: TGTGCCAGCAGTTCCCCGGGACAGGGGGCCTATGGCTACACCTTC
J gene: TRBJ1-5; D gene: .; V gene: TRBV28; CDR3 protein: CASTAPGGQPQHF; CDR3 DNA: TGTGCCAGCACCGCGCCGGGGGGTCAGCCCCAGCATTTT
J gene: TRBJ1-4; D gene: .; V gene: TRBV2; CDR3 protein: CASNLRSGRNEKLFF; CDR3 DNA: TGTGCCAGCAACCTAAGGAGTGGGCGGAATGAAAAACTGTTTTTT
J gene: TRBJ2-2; D gene: .; V gene: TRBV29-1; CDR3 protein: CSVEDPGGELFF; CDR3 DNA: TGCAGCGTTGAAGATCCCGGGGGGGAGCTGTTTTTT
J gene: TRBJ2-7; D gene: .; V gene: TRBV7-2; CDR3 protein: CASSLGASPFGEQYF; CDR3 DNA: TGTGCCAGCAGCTTAGGTGCGAGCCCCTTTGGCGAGCAGTACTTC
J gene: TRBJ2-3; D gene: .; V gene: TRBV5-1; CDR3 protein: CASSLVPSSTDTQYF; CDR3 DNA: TGCGCCAGCAGCTTGGTGCCATCGAGCACAGATACGCAGTATTTT